These T cell receptor beta chains were read from a single sample in a study of CD8+ T cells in alopecia areata. The method was immunoSEQ multiplex PCR; TCRdb's version includes in-frame clones alone and lacks a portion of them. The table has 65,000 to 100,000 clones, about 51% seen once. The sample taken for sequencing was NKG2D-high CD8+ T cells sorted from blood. All receptors derive from a human donor with alopecia areata. Each CDR3 is given with its conserved first and last residue. Each record gives: clone size, J gene, D gene, V gene, CDR3 protein, CDR3 DNA. A D gene is named only where the DNA matches it firmly. Not all rows give a size; the values are once, few, many and, for expanded clones, a class.

clone_size: .
j_call: TRBJ1-2
d_call: .
v_call: TRBV29-1
cdr3_aa: CSVEAQEIYGYTF
cdr3_nt: TGCAGCGTTGAAGCACAGGAGATCTATGGCTACACCTTC

clone_size: .
j_call: TRBJ1-2
d_call: .
v_call: TRBV28
cdr3_aa: CASSLARGYGYTF
cdr3_nt: TGTGCCAGCAGTTTGGCCAGGGGCTATGGCTACACCTTC

clone_size: .
j_call: TRBJ2-3
d_call: .
v_call: TRBV11-3
cdr3_aa: CASSFGLTDTQYF
cdr3_nt: TGTGCCAGCAGCTTTGGGCTCACAGATACGCAGTATTTT

clone_size: .
j_call: TRBJ2-5
d_call: TRBD2
v_call: TRBV7-2
cdr3_aa: CASSPLASETQYF
cdr3_nt: TGTGCCAGCAGCCCACTAGCGTCGGAGACCCAGTACTTC

clone_size: .
j_call: TRBJ1-5
d_call: .
v_call: TRBV28
cdr3_aa: CASSYLPGGEGNQPQHF
cdr3_nt: TGTGCCAGCAGCTACCTCCCCGGTGGGGAGGGCAATCAGCCCCAGCATTTT

clone_size: .
j_call: TRBJ2-2
d_call: TRBD2
v_call: TRBV2
cdr3_aa: CASSPGTSANTGELFF
cdr3_nt: TGTGCCAGCAGTCCCGGGACTAGCGCGAACACCGGGGAGCTGTTTTTT

clone_size: .
j_call: TRBJ2-1
d_call: TRBD2
v_call: TRBV4-3
cdr3_aa: CASSQDRGGLAGLSYNEQFF
cdr3_nt: TGCGCCAGCAGCCAAGATAGGGGGGGACTAGCGGGACTCAGCTACAATGAGCAGTTCTTC

clone_size: .
j_call: TRBJ1-5
d_call: .
v_call: TRBV30
cdr3_aa: CAWSGKGWGNQPQHF
cdr3_nt: TGTGCCTGGAGTGGAAAAGGGTGGGGCAATCAGCCCCAGCATTTT

clone_size: once
j_call: TRBJ2-7
d_call: TRBD1
v_call: TRBV28
cdr3_aa: CATPDRAYEQYF
cdr3_nt: TGTGCCACCCCAGACAGGGCCTACGAGCAGTACTTC

clone_size: .
j_call: TRBJ2-1
d_call: .
v_call: TRBV6-5
cdr3_aa: CASSTPPGQHNEQFF
cdr3_nt: TGTGCCAGCAGTACCCCGCCCGGACAACACAATGAGCAGTTCTTC

clone_size: .
j_call: TRBJ2-7
d_call: TRBD2
v_call: TRBV5-1
cdr3_aa: CASSLNSGLAGYTYEQYF
cdr3_nt: TGCGCCAGCAGCCTTAATTCAGGACTAGCGGGATACACCTACGAGCAGTACTTC

clone_size: .
j_call: TRBJ2-1
d_call: .
v_call: TRBV7-6
cdr3_aa: CASSHLYASMYNEQFF
cdr3_nt: TGTGCCAGCAGCCATTTGTATGCGTCTATGTACAATGAGCAGTTCTTC

clone_size: .
j_call: TRBJ2-7
d_call: TRBD2
v_call: TRBV29-1
cdr3_aa: CSVAGERYEQYF
cdr3_nt: TGCAGCGTCGCGGGGGAGCGGTACGAGCAGTACTTC

clone_size: once
j_call: TRBJ2-7
d_call: .
v_call: TRBV5-1
cdr3_aa: CASSLSEGALEQYF
cdr3_nt: TGCGCCAGCAGCCTGTCGGAGGGGGCGCTCGAGCAGTACTTC